Listed below are T cell receptor beta chains from one sample, sequenced in a study of blood T cell repertoires in COVID-19. Assay: immunoSEQ multiplex PCR; the TCRdb copy retains only in-frame clones and omits some. The sample includes around 28,000 clones, roughly 87% of them seen just once. Sequencing used peripheral blood. The receptors originated from a human donor in a cohort sampled during active COVID-19. Both conserved end residues are part of each CDR3. The order of the fields is V gene, J gene, clone size, D gene, CDR3 DNA, CDR3 protein. The D gene is left open where the match is weak. Size values are once, few and many counts, or a class for expanded clones, and some rows have none.

>TRBV12-5|TRBJ2-5|-|-
TGTGCTAGCGGAACCGACGCCGCAGGGGAGACCCAGTACTTC
CASGTDAAGETQYF
>TRBV7-6|TRBJ2-1|-|TRBD2
TGTGCCAGCAGCTTAGCCGGGGGGGGCGGGAATGAGCAGTTCTTC
CASSLAGGGGNEQFF
>TRBV18|TRBJ2-1|-|TRBD2
TGTGCCAGCTCCCTAGGCGGGGGAACCTACAATGAGCAGTTCTTC
CASSLGGGTYNEQFF
>TRBV3-1/TRBV3-2|TRBJ2-1|-|-
TGTGCCAGCAGCGGCCGCAGCTACAATGAGCAGTTCTTC
CASSGRSYNEQFF
>TRBV6-2/TRBV6-3|TRBJ2-3|-|TRBD2
TGTGCCAGCAGTGACCGGACTAGGTCCCCTAGCACAGATACGCAGTATTTT
CASSDRTRSPSTDTQYF
>TRBV6-5|TRBJ2-7|-|-
TGTGCCAGCAGTCTGAGACAGGCCTACGAGCAGTACTTC
CASSLRQAYEQYF
>TRBV12-3/TRBV12-4|TRBJ2-7|-|-
TGTGCCAGCAGTCTAGGAAGGGAGAAACCGGAGTACTTC
CASSLGREKPEYF
>TRBV7-8|TRBJ2-5|-|TRBD1
TGTGCCAGCAGCCCCGACAGGGGGGTGGGGGAGACCCAGTACTTC
CASSPDRGVGETQYF
>TRBV7-9|TRBJ1-2|-|-
TGTGCCAGCAGCTGGACGGAGGAGTATGGCTACACCTTC
CASSWTEEYGYTF
>TRBV4-2|TRBJ2-7|-|TRBD1
TGTGCCAGCAGCCGCTCCGGAGGACAGGGTTTCTACGAGCAGTACTTC
CASSRSGGQGFYEQYF
>TRBV15|TRBJ1-1|-|TRBD1
TGTGCCACCAGCAGACGGACAGGGAAGAACACTGAAGCTTTCTTT
CATSRRTGKNTEAFF
>TRBV2|TRBJ1-2|-|-
TGTGCCAGCAGTGATTTGGGGGCTCCCTATGGCTACACCTTC
CASSDLGAPYGYTF
>TRBV4-1|TRBJ2-5|-|-
TGCGCCAGCAGCCCACTGTATCTCAGAGAGGCCAGCCAAGAGACCCAGTACTTC
CASSPLYLREASQETQYF
>TRBV4-2|TRBJ1-1|-|-
TGTGCCAGCAGCCGGCGATTTTTAGGGGGGAACACTGAAGCTTTCTTT
CASSRRFLGGNTEAFF
>TRBV6-6|TRBJ2-3|once|-
TGTGCCAGCAGTTACAAAGGGGAAGGAGATACGCAGTATTTT
CASSYKGEGDTQYF
>TRBV28|TRBJ1-2|-|TRBD1
TGTGCCAGCAGTTTGGGGGGCAGGGGGCCAGGAGCTAACTATGGCTACACCTTC
CASSLGGRGPGANYGYTF
>TRBV7-3|TRBJ2-1|-|-
TGTGCCAGCAGCCCCGCCGGGGTCAATGAGCAGTTCTTC
CASSPAGVNEQFF
>TRBV18|TRBJ2-1|-|TRBD2
TGTGCCAGCTCACCAAAACAGCGGGGTACCTACAATGAGCAGTTCTTC
CASSPKQRGTYNEQFF
>TRBV10-3|TRBJ1-2|-|TRBD1
TGTGCCATCAGTGAGGGTGACAGGGCTAGTGGCTACACCTTC
CAISEGDRASGYTF
>TRBV10-3|TRBJ2-5|once|-
TGTGCCATCAGTGAAGGAGGGGAGACCCAGTACTTC
CAISEGGETQYF
>TRBV19|TRBJ2-3|-|TRBD1
TGTGCCAGTAGTAAACAGGGGGCATTTACGCAGTATTTT
CASSKQGAFTQYF
>TRBV3-1/TRBV3-2|TRBJ2-7|-|-
TGTGCCAGCAGCCAGGCCGGGACACTCTCCTACGAGCAGTACTTC
CASSQAGTLSYEQYF
>TRBV12-5|TRBJ1-1|-|-
TGTGCTAGTGGGGGAAAGAGGAGGACTGAAGCTTTCTTT
CASGGKRRTEAFF
>TRBV21-1|TRBJ2-5|-|-
TGTGCCAGCAGCCCCCCCGCGGGACAGGGCGACCAAGAGACCCAGTACTTC
CASSPPAGQGDQETQYF
>TRBV4-3|TRBJ2-7|few|TRBD1
TGCGCCAGCAGCCTAGGACAGGGAAGGTACGAGCAGTACTTC
CASSLGQGRYEQYF
>TRBV27|TRBJ2-7|once|-
TGTGCCACCCGTTCCCCAGGACTCCGCTCGGCCCGCGAGCAGTACTTC
CATRSPGLRSAREQYF
>TRBV14|TRBJ2-5|-|-
TGTGCCAGCAGCCAAACGTCCCTAGCGCGGTGGGAGACCCAGTACTTC
CASSQTSLARWETQYF
>TRBV5-1|TRBJ1-6|-|-
TGCGCCAGCAGCTTGGAAGCTAATAATTCACCCCTCCACTTT
CASSLEANNSPLHF
>TRBV7-2|TRBJ2-6|-|TRBD2
TGTGCCAGCAGCCCTGGGACTAGCGGGGGGTTCTACGGGGCCAACGTCCTGACTTTC
CASSPGTSGGFYGANVLTF
>TRBV19|TRBJ1-6|-|-
TGTGCCAGTAGTATGGGGGGGCCCGATAATTCACCCCTCCACTTT
CASSMGGPDNSPLHF
>TRBV7-9|TRBJ1-2|large|TRBD1
TGTGCCAGCAGCTTAGCGCCGGGACAGGGGTACTGGGGCTACACCTTC
CASSLAPGQGYWGYTF
>TRBV30|TRBJ1-6|-|TRBD1
TGTGCCTGGGGGGGGACAGCTAATTCACCCCTCCACTTT
CAWGGTANSPLHF
>TRBV14|TRBJ1-4|-|TRBD1
TGTGCCAGCAGCCAGTGGACAGGGACAAATGAAAAACTGTTTTTT
CASSQWTGTNEKLFF